These 8 T cell receptor beta chains came from one sample sequenced in a study of OX40 agonist ivuxolimab in advanced cancers. Only in-frame clones appear in the TCRdb table, and some are missing; sequencing was by immunoSEQ multiplex PCR. Counted here are 42,000 or so clones, 82% occurring once; the ten biggest clones make up approximately 25%. This sample comprised CD4+ or CD8+ T cells sorted from blood, obtained in a trial of the OX40 agonist ivuxolimab. The receptors derive from an adult with an advanced solid tumor such as melanoma, head and neck, liver or kidney cancer.

The chain links TRBV10-3 to TRBJ2-5; D unclear. The closer fit of TRBJ2-7 to the DNA end suggests the J call may be wrong. The length of the CDR3 is 12 residues. Germline CDR1 and CDR2: ENHRY and SYGVKD. The CDR3 coding sequence is TGTGCCATCAGTGAACGGACCTACGAGCAGTACTTC. This translates into CAISERTYEQYF.

The rearrangement uses TRBV18 and TRBJ2-5, with D unresolved. Per germline, CDR1 KGHSH and CDR2 LQKENI. V was cut by 2 bases and J by 2 bases, with 6 bases left in between. The CDR3 has 13 amino acids. As DNA, the CDR3 is TGTGCCAGCTCACCAGAACTACAAGAGACCCAGTACTTC. Its protein is CASSPELQETQYF.

The chain uses TRBV10-3 and TRBJ2-3, with 7 positions matching TRBD2. CDR3 length equals 15 residues. The V and J ends lost 6 bases and 1 base, in that order; junction bases with no gene match: 7. CDR1 and CDR2 from the germline V gene are ENHRY and SYGVKD. CDR3 sequence reads: CAIRPREGGTDTQYF. The CDR3 bases are TGTGCCATCAGGCCAAGGGAGGGTGGCACAGATACGCAGTATTTT.

This chain uses TRBV4-1 with TRBJ1-5, with D hard to call. Germline V lookup: CDR1 MGHRA, CDR2 YSYEKL. The CDR3 extends over 19 amino acids. Trimming removed 1 base at V and 7 bases at J, with 26 bases between. The CDR3 DNA follows: TGCGCCAGCAGCCAAGTGGGCAGAAGTTCAGCCATGACGAAGCAGCCCCAGCATTTT. It translates to CASSQVGRSSAMTKQPQHF.

The chain is built from TRBV7-3 and TRBJ2-3; no clear D gene. Trimming left V 1 base short and J 0 bases short, with 5 bases between. The CDR3 is made up of 14 amino acids. Germline CDR1 SGHTA, CDR2 FQGTGA. The CDR3 here is CASSLSASTDTQYF. DNA for the CDR3: TGTGCCAGCAGCTTAAGCGCTAGCACAGATACGCAGTATTTT.

The V and J genes are TRBV7-9 and TRBJ2-5, with D tentatively TRBD1 or TRBD2 (5 bases each). This CDR3 has 15 amino acids. Between the trimmed V and J ends, which lost 0 bases and 5 bases, there was a span of 13 bases. In germline, CDR1 is SEHNR, CDR2 FQNEAQ (reference sequence). This CDR3 is CASSLAGGVEETQYF. The CDR3 DNA is TGTGCCAGCAGCTTAGCTGGGGGAGTGGAGGAGACCCAGTACTTC.

This chain joins TRBV19 and TRBJ1-4; 8 bases match TRBD1. Germline values: CDR1 LNHDA, CDR2 SQIVND (reference sequence). J was trimmed by 17 bases and V by 4 bases; bases with no gene match: 12. The CDR3 loop spans 13 amino acids. For the CDR3, the DNA is TGTGCCAGTAGTACCCAGCCGGGACAGGCCCCATTTTTT. The encoded protein is CASSTQPGQAPFF.

The chain couples TRBV18 to TRBJ2-1, with 8 bases matching TRBD1. Germline V lookup: CDR1 KGHSH, CDR2 LQKENI. The CDR3 contains 16 residues. V was pared by 6 bases and J by 0 bases, with 7 bases of the junction left unmatched. The chain's CDR3 is CASSLDRARSYNEQFF. CDR3 DNA: TGTGCCAGCTCTTTGGACAGGGCCCGCTCCTACAATGAGCAGTTCTTC.